The 18 T cell receptor beta chains presented below share a single source sample, sequenced in a study of T-cell reconstitution after alpha-beta-depleted transplantation in children. Unique molecular identifiers were built into the TCRbeta library. TCRdb re-derived calls from the PCR reads in MiXCR, one entry per CDR3 protein. The sample has roughly 400,000 distinct CDR3 sequences, around 20% seen once. The specimen comprised PBMCs from the stem cell graft donor, sampled from the stem cell graft. All receptors derive from a human donor who donated a stem cell graft to a child with acute myeloid leukemia.

This clonotype was observed a handful of times. The chain links TRBV10-1 to TRBJ2-7; D uncertain. V was trimmed by 2 bases and J by 2 bases, leaving 7 bases between them. Germline CDR1 reads WNHNN; CDR2 reads SYGVQD (reference sequence). The CDR3 contains 13 residues. CDR3 coding DNA: TGCGCCAGCAGTGAGAGTGGTGCCTACGAGCAGTACTTC. It is translated as CASSESGAYEQYF.

The rearrangement joins TRBV21-1 to TRBJ2-1; TRBD2, the table's D call, lacks a check against the DNA. TRBV21-1 corresponds to a pseudogene. The CDR3 consists of 17 residues. CDR3 sequence reads: CASSKRLAGGFYNEQFF. The DNA for the CDR3 is TGTGCCAGCAGCAAAAGACTAGCGGGAGGCTTCTACAATGAGCAGTTCTTC.

The table lists this clonotype with a few counts. The CDR3 reads CASSLLSAGRETQYF. In nucleotides, the CDR3 is TGTGCCAGCAGCTTACTATCCGCAGGTCGAGAGACCCAGTACTTC. The genes are TRBV7-9 and TRBJ2-5; D is unclear. The germline V gene encodes CDR1 SEHNR and CDR2 FQNEAQ (reference sequence). This CDR3 is built from 15 residues. The V gene lost 2 bases and the J gene lost 4 bases, with 14 bases spanning the gap. Based on the CDR3 plus reference TRBV7-9 and TRBJ2-5, the full variable domain is DTGVSQNPRHKITKRGQNVTFRCDPISEHNRLYWYRQTLGQGPEFLTYFQNEAQLEKSRLLSDRFSAERPKGSFSTLEIQRTEQGDSAMYLCASSLLSAGRETQYFGPGTRLLVL.

The chain couples TRBV7-9 to TRBJ2-1; D possibly corresponds to TRBD2 (6 bases). Trimming removed 5 bases from V and 5 bases from J, with 19 bases in between. Germline CDR1 and CDR2: SEHNR and FQNEAQ (reference sequence). This CDR3 contains 16 residues. The CDR3 region is CASSPPLGIADNEQFF. In DNA, the CDR3 is TGTGCCAGCAGCCCCCCTCTGGGGATAGCGGACAATGAGCAGTTCTTC.

The chain couples TRBV9 to TRBJ2-3; 12 nucleotides align to TRBD2. J gave up 2 bases and V 0 bases, and 7 bases lay outside the gene matches. Germline V gene sequence: CDR1 SGDLS, CDR2 YYNGEE. This CDR3 spans 18 amino acids. The CDR3 region is CASSVGLAGDVVTDTQYF. The DNA of the CDR3 is TGTGCCAGCAGCGTAGGACTAGCGGGAGATGTTGTCACAGATACGCAGTATTTT.

This clonotype was found once. The V and J genes are TRBV5-1 and TRBJ1-1; the D is unclear. The CDR3 runs to 16 residues. Germline V gene data show CDR1 as SGHRS and CDR2 as YFSETQ. V was trimmed by 4 bases and J by 1 base, leaving 17 bases between them. In DNA form, the CDR3 reads TGCGCCAGCAGCATATTGAACCTAGACACGAACACTGAAGCTTTCTTT. Residues: CASSILNLDTNTEAFF.

The rearrangement links TRBV7-9 to TRBJ1-1, with TRBD1 matching 7 bases. The germline CDR1 and CDR2 sequences are SEHNR and FQNEAQ (reference sequence). V was clipped by 1 base and J by 11 bases; unmatched bases: 4. The CDR3 totals 12 residues. The CDR3 protein is CASSLVVTGAFF. Here the CDR3 DNA reads TGTGCCAGCAGCTTAGTGGTGACAGGGGCTTTCTTT.

In this sample, this clonotype turned up many times. The chain links TRBV20-1 to TRBJ1-4; no clear D. Looked up from germline, CDR1 is DFQATT and CDR2 is SNEGSKA (reference sequence). The CDR3 has 18 amino acids. V was shortened by 6 bases and J by 0 bases, with 23 bases between the two germline ends. CDR3 in DNA: TGCAGTGCCCTGCCCTTGACGTTCGAGGCGGCAACTAATGAAAAACTGTTTTTT. The encoded protein is CSALPLTFEAATNEKLFF.

This clonotype occurred a few times. The chain couples TRBV15 to TRBJ1-1, with D possibly TRBD1 on 5 matching bases. The CDR3 is made up of 15 amino acids. V dropped 4 bases and J dropped 1 base, with 13 bases sitting between them. Germline assignment: CDR1 LNHNV and CDR2 YYDKDF (reference sequence). CDR3 in amino acids: CATSMEGAWNTEAFF. Here the CDR3 DNA reads TGTGCCACCAGCATGGAAGGGGCCTGGAACACTGAAGCTTTCTTT.

The chain has TRBV15 and TRBJ2-7; D call uncertain. Germline V lookup: CDR1 LNHNV, CDR2 YYDKDF (reference sequence). V was clipped by 0 bases and J by 5 bases, with 8 bases between them. The CDR3 has 13 amino acids. The chain's CDR3 is CATSRDRVHEQYF. DNA of the CDR3: TGTGCCACCAGCAGAGATCGGGTCCACGAGCAGTACTTC. Using reference TRBV15 and TRBJ2-7 for the parts outside the CDR3, the full variable domain is DAMVIQNPRYQVTQFGKPVTLSCSQTLNHNVMYWYQQKSSQAPKLLFHYYDKDFNNEADTPDNFQSRRPNTSFCFLDIRSPGLGDTAMYLCATSRDRVHEQYFGPGTRLTVT.

The sample holds many counts of this clonotype. J is TRBJ2-7 and V is TRBV12-3 or TRBV12-4; D is perhaps TRBD1 (5 bases). V was shortened by 2 bases and J by 9 bases, with 8 bases between the two germline ends. The CDR3 has 11 amino acids. The CDR3: CASSLQGAQYF. CDR3 nucleotide sequence: TGTGCCAGCAGTTTACAGGGTGCGCAGTACTTC.

This clonotype was seen only a few times. V usage is TRBV20-1 and J usage is TRBJ2-7, with 8 bases aligning to TRBD1. The CDR3 is 15 residues long. Germline V lookup: CDR1 DFQATT, CDR2 SNEGSKA (reference sequence). V lost 3 bases, J lost 2 bases, and 9 bases stayed unmatched. The CDR3 bases are TGCAGTGCTAGGGGGGGACAGGCTTCTACCTACGAGCAGTACTTC. It yields the protein CSARGGQASTYEQYF.

CDR3 DNA sequence: TGCAGTGCCCAGTGGGATCTAGTTGGGATATATGAGCAGTTCTTC. Protein sequence: CSAQWDLVGIYEQFF. The V and J genes are TRBV20-1 and TRBJ2-1, with D hard to call. The germline CDR1 and CDR2 sequences are DFQATT and SNEGSKA (reference sequence). Trimming removed 6 bases from V and 8 bases from J, with 23 bases in between. The CDR3 has 15 amino acids.

This clonotype turned up a few times. The chain recombines TRBV13 with TRBJ2-3; possible D gene TRBD2, 5 bases. The CDR3 has 18 amino acids. Germline V gives CDR1 PRHDT, CDR2 FYEKMQ (reference sequence). Trimming removed 2 bases at V and 0 bases at J, with 18 bases between. CDR3 loop: CASSLRKFHGLSTDTQYF. DNA of the CDR3: TGTGCCAGCAGCTTAAGGAAATTTCACGGACTTAGCACAGATACGCAGTATTTT.

The chain links TRBV29-1 to TRBJ2-3; 14 bases line up with TRBD2. Germline CDR1 is SQVTM and CDR2 is ANQGSEA. The length of the CDR3 is 17 residues. V gave up 4 bases and J gave up 0 bases; unmatched junction bases: 6. The CDR3 region is CSVGGLAGEASTDTQYF. The CDR3 bases are TGCAGCGTTGGGGGACTAGCGGGGGAGGCTAGCACAGATACGCAGTATTTT.

This clonotype has a handful of counts. J is TRBJ2-7 and V is TRBV11-2; 7 nucleotides align to TRBD2. The germline V gene has CDR1 SGHAT and CDR2 FQNNGV. This CDR3 is 15 amino acids long. The ends lost 8 bases at V and 3 bases at J; junction bases unmatched: 13. The CDR3 bases are TGTGCCAGCTATCTAGCGGCTCAATCCATCTACGAGCAGTACTTC. This encodes CASYLAAQSIYEQYF. The complete variable domain, with remaining parts taken from reference TRBV11-2 and TRBJ2-7, reads EAGVAQSPRYKIIEKRQSVAFWCNPISGHATLYWYQQILGQGPKLLIQFQNNGVVDDSQLPKDRFSAERLKGVDSTLKIQPAKLEDSAVYLCASYLAAQSIYEQYFGPGTRLTVT.

There are a few counts of this clonotype. The chain combines TRBV5-1 with TRBJ2-7, with TRBD1 identical over 12 bases. The CDR3 contains 18 residues. With 3 bases clipped from V and 1 base from J, the junction kept 11 bases outside the gene matches. Germline V gene lookup returns CDR1 SGHRS and CDR2 YFSETQ. The CDR3, as DNA: TGCGCCAGCAGCTCAAACCCCGCGGGACAGGGGGCATCCTACGAGCAGTACTTC. This codes for CASSSNPAGQGASYEQYF.

There are many counts of this clonotype. The chain recombines TRBV7-9 with TRBJ2-1; D may match TRBD1 or TRBD2 (5 bases each). Trimming removed 4 bases at V and 6 bases at J, with 10 bases between. From germline, CDR1 is SEHNR and CDR2 FQNEAQ (reference sequence). The CDR3 covers 13 residues. CDR3 amino acids: CASSWAGANEQFF. CDR3 bases: TGTGCCAGCAGCTGGGCCGGGGCCAATGAGCAGTTCTTC. The full variable domain, with the rest looked up from reference TRBV7-9 and TRBJ2-1, is DTGVSQNPRHKITKRGQNVTFRCDPISEHNRLYWYRQTLGQGPEFLTYFQNEAQLEKSRLLSDRFSAERPKGSFSTLEIQRTEQGDSAMYLCASSWAGANEQFFGPGTRLTVL.